This T cell receptor (beta chain) was sequenced for a study of a mutant IDH1 vaccine in newly diagnosed glioma. Looking at the study overall: Previous treatment comprised radiotherapy, temozolomide, or both, mostly both. Study results and limitations: Alterations occurring in top peripheral T cell clonotypes seemed unrelated to pseudoprogression. Across multiple MHC alleles, over 90% of patients had vaccine-induced responses.

This clone was counted once. The antigen remains undetermined. Per the germline V gene, CDR1 is LNHDA and CDR2 is SQIVND (reference sequence). With V trimmed by 4 bases and J by 9 bases, 9 bases remained unmatched. The CDR3 covers 14 residues. TCRdb's table, derived via immunoSEQ multiplex PCR, lists solely in-frame clones and lacks some. The profile shows about 51,000 clones, over 60% of them singletons. As to time point: baseline, week 1 (first vaccination visit). As to treatment: pre-vaccination baseline after standard-of-care therapy. There were new WHO grade 3 or 4 astrocytomas in the donors, and these were IDH1-mutant and ATRX-lost.

The gene calls are TRBV19 and TRBJ2-1; 7 nucleotides agree with TRBD1. The sequence derives from a woman aged 35 to 49 with glioma. Material: PBMCs, obtained from a glioma patient treated with radiotherapy, temozolomide or both. CDR3 sequence (DNA): TGTGCCAGTAGTACTTACCAGGGGGTGGCTGAGCAGTTCTTC. Translated: CASSTYQGVAEQFF.